This T cell receptor (beta chain) was obtained from a study of cytomegalovirus exposure and HLA in healthy donors. In this sample, this clone turned up once. 13 Jbeta primers and 60 Vbeta primers were used for the PCR. TCRdb's copy holds only in-frame clones and misses some; the assay was immunoSEQ multiplex PCR. The table lists around 170,000 clones, roughly 84% of them singletons, with around 3% in the top ten. Trimming took off 4 bases at V and 2 bases at J, with 4 bases between the two ends. The CDR3 consists of 12 residues. Germline assignment: CDR1 SGHNT and CDR2 YYREEE (reference sequence). This sequence joins TRBV5-4 and TRBJ2-1; D unresolved. This TCR was recovered from a woman aged 45-59 years in good health and CMV-seropositive. Sequenced: PBMCs. CDR3 sequence (DNA): TGTGCCAGCAGCATTACCTACAATGAGCAGTTCTTC. Encoded protein: CASSITYNEQFF.